These 16 T cell receptor beta chains originate from one sample sequenced in a study of cytomegalovirus exposure and HLA in healthy donors. Primers included in the PCR were 60 Vbeta and 13 Jbeta primers. TCRdb's table, derived via immunoSEQ multiplex PCR, lists solely in-frame clones and lacks some. Of some 90,000 clones listed, about four fifths are singletons. The sample taken for sequencing was PBMCs. The receptors stem from a female donor in good health and CMV-seropositive.

This clone was counted a single time. The J gene is TRBJ1-2, the V gene TRBV28; weak D call: TRBD1 (5 bases). The CDR3 is 14 amino acids. Trimming stripped 8 bases from V and 8 bases from J, with 21 bases between. From germline, CDR1 is MDHEN and CDR2 SYDVKM. The CDR3 spells CASSLMHAEGGYTF. The CDR3 bases are TGTGCCAGCTCCCTTATGCACGCGGAGGGGGGCTACACCTTC.

The rearrangement joins TRBV7-9 to TRBJ1-2; a weak D match, TRBD1 (5 bases). The V and J ends lost 3 bases and 4 bases respectively, with 12 bases between them. Germline lookup yields CDR1 SEHNR and CDR2 FQNEAQ (reference sequence). The CDR3 extends over 14 amino acids. The CDR3 sequence is CASSFPTGRYGYTF. CDR3 sequence (DNA): TGTGCCAGCAGCTTCCCCACAGGCCGCTATGGCTACACCTTC.

The sample holds a few counts of this clone. The chain uses TRBV2 and TRBJ1-1, with TRBD1 identical over 7 bases. V lost 7 bases to trimming and J lost 10 bases; unmatched junction nucleotides: 9. Germline loops: CDR1 SNHLY, CDR2 FYNNEI. There are 12 residues in the CDR3. The CDR3: CASNGVRQGAFF. CDR3 coding DNA: TGTGCCAGCAATGGAGTTAGACAGGGAGCTTTCTTT.

The chain carries TRBV25-1 and TRBJ2-5; D might be TRBD2 (5 bases). Germline lookup yields CDR1 MGHDK and CDR2 SYGVNS. The V and J ends lost 8 bases and 5 bases respectively, with 9 bases between them. The CDR3 is 11 amino acids. The CDR3 coding sequence is TGTGCCAGCCGTTCGGGGGAGACCCAGTACTTC. Translation gives CASRSGETQYF.

The J gene is TRBJ2-5, the V gene TRBV11-2; D is perhaps TRBD1 (7 bases). Germline V gene sequence: CDR1 SGHAT, CDR2 FQNNGV. This CDR3 has 15 amino acids. V was clipped by 7 bases and J by 1 base, with 16 bases between them. The CDR3 spells CASTRGAPFQETQYF. CDR3 bases: TGTGCCAGCACCAGGGGGGCCCCTTTCCAAGAGACCCAGTACTTC.

The chain is built from TRBV9 and TRBJ2-3; D ambiguous. The CDR3 contains 13 residues. The germline V gene encodes CDR1 SGDLS and CDR2 YYNGEE. V shed 2 bases and J shed 2 bases, with 6 bases lying between them. CDR3: CASSVGYTDTQYF. As DNA, the CDR3 is TGTGCCAGCAGCGTCGGGTACACAGATACGCAGTATTTT.

This sequence joins TRBV5-6 and TRBJ1-6, with D uncertain. This CDR3 is 13 amino acids long. Germline V gene lookup returns CDR1 SGHDT and CDR2 YYEEEE. The V gene lost 3 bases and the J gene lost 14 bases, with 15 bases spanning the gap. The CDR3 sequence is CASSSRPSVTLHF. The CDR3 nucleotides are TGTGCCAGCAGCTCCCGTCCGTCAGTCACCCTCCACTTT.

V is TRBV27 and J is TRBJ1-6, with 7 bases matching TRBD1. Germline-derived CDR1 and CDR2 are MNHEY and SMNVEV (reference sequence). V was clipped by 3 bases and J by 10 bases; unmatched bases: 3. The CDR3 is 13 amino acids. The CDR3 region is CASSLQGVSPLHF. The DNA of the CDR3 is TGTGCCAGCAGTTTGCAGGGGGTCTCACCCCTCCACTTT.

V gene TRBV6-4 combines with J gene TRBJ2-3; 15 nucleotides agree with TRBD2. The CDR3 is made up of 16 amino acids. Germline CDR1 MRHNA, CDR2 SNTAGT. Losses at the gene ends were 3 bases for V and 4 bases for J; bases not matched to a gene: 2. The CDR3 protein is CASSEGLAGGSDTQYF. DNA of the CDR3: TGTGCCAGCAGTGAAGGACTAGCGGGAGGGTCAGATACGCAGTATTTT.

This clone was seen a handful of times. The rearrangement links TRBV5-1 to TRBJ2-5, with 10 positions matching TRBD2. This CDR3 is 15 amino acids long. The ends lost 7 bases at V and 4 bases at J; junction bases unmatched: 10. CDR1 and CDR2 (germline): SGHRS, YFSETQ. The CDR3 bases are TGCGCCAGCGGACCTAGCGGGGGTGGGGGAGAGACCCAGTACTTC. This gives the protein CASGPSGGGGETQYF.

The chain couples TRBV30 to TRBJ1-2; the match to TRBD1 covers 7 bases. CDR1 and CDR2 (germline): GTSNPN, SVGIG (reference sequence). CDR3 length: 13 amino acids. V lost 3 bases, J lost 7 bases, and 8 bases stayed unmatched. The CDR3 DNA is TGTGCCTGGAGCCTACAGGGGATGCGTGGCTACACCTTC. Translated, it gives CAWSLQGMRGYTF.

The V and J genes are TRBV9 and TRBJ2-5; 9 bases align to TRBD1. The V segment lost 5 bases and the J segment 2 bases; nucleotides outside the gene matches: 4. The CDR3 covers 14 residues. CDR1 is SGDLS, CDR2 YYNGEE, per germline. The CDR3 bases are TGTGCCAGCAGGGCCGGGACAGGGCAAGAGACCCAGTACTTC. Its protein is CASRAGTGQETQYF.

The chain combines TRBV7-2 with TRBJ1-1; D not certain. The V gene's germline CDR1 is SGHTA and CDR2 FQGNSA. There are 15 residues in the CDR3. The germline V and J ends were trimmed by 4 bases and 3 bases, with 15 bases remaining between them. This CDR3 reads CASSSRTDYHTEAFF. The CDR3 DNA follows: TGTGCCAGCAGCTCCCGGACTGACTATCACACTGAAGCTTTCTTT.

This chain uses TRBV10-3 with TRBJ2-7; tentatively, D is TRBD2 (7 bases). Deletions cut 6 bases from V and 3 bases from J, with 18 bases between. The CDR3 loop spans 15 amino acids. Per germline, CDR1 ENHRY and CDR2 SYGVKD. The CDR3 loop is CAISGGWDIDYEQYF. The CDR3 DNA reads as TGTGCCATCAGCGGGGGGTGGGACATAGACTACGAGCAGTACTTC.

The chain couples TRBV7-6 to TRBJ2-7; 11 bases fit TRBD2. The CDR3 loop spans 15 amino acids. Germline assignment: CDR1 SGHVS and CDR2 FNYEAQ. V gave up 5 bases and J gave up 2 bases; unmatched junction bases: 5. This chain's CDR3 is CASSPGTSGTYEQYF. Here the CDR3 DNA reads TGTGCCAGCAGCCCCGGGACTAGCGGAACCTACGAGCAGTACTTC.

This rearrangement joins TRBV9 to TRBJ1-6; D is ambiguous. The CDR3 is 16 residues long. In germline, CDR1 is SGDLS, CDR2 YYNGEE. Trimming stripped 4 bases from V and 0 bases from J, with 11 bases between. The CDR3 protein is CASSRVSSSYNSPLHF. CDR3 nucleotides: TGTGCCAGCAGCCGCGTCTCGAGCTCCTATAATTCACCCCTCCACTTT.